This T cell receptor (beta chain) emerged from a study of T cell repertoires in cytomegalovirus infection. For the study at large: The authors used CMV epitopes that were HLA-C-restricted (recently identified) and HLA-B-restricted (well studied). General study results and limits: Predominance within the ex vivo response was attributable to HLA-C-restricted CMV-specific TCR beta clonotypes.

CDR1 SGHTA and CDR2 FQGTGA come from the germline V gene. The CDR3 has 13 amino acids. Between the trimmed V and J ends, which lost 4 bases and 3 bases, there was a span of 7 bases. One entry per CDR3 protein, called by TCRdb with MiXCR from the reads. This sample yields approximately 770,000 distinct CDR3 sequences, of which 29% are seen a single time; roughly 13% belongs to the top ten. This clonotype was seen many times. The antigen is undetermined. Here the sequenced sample was cultured CD8+ T cells from PBMCs, taken from culture after CMV antigen stimulation. The TCR was taken from a human donor in good health (CMV status not recorded). Some clones in this sample may be carry-over from other donors' samples. The V gene is TRBV7-3, the J gene TRBJ2-1; D might be TRBD2 (6 bases). The DNA for the CDR3 is TGTGCCAGCAGCTCGGGACTCTACAATGAGCAGTTCTTC. Translation: CASSSGLYNEQFF. Full variable domain (outside the CDR3, taken from reference TRBV7-3 and TRBJ2-1): GAGVSQTPSNKVTEKGKYVELRCDPISGHTALYWYRQSLGQGPEFLIYFQGTGAADDSGLPNDRFFAVRPEGSVSTLKIQRTERGDSAVYLCASSSGLYNEQFFGPGTRLTVL.